This TCR beta chain was profiled in a study of shared clonotypes between healthy human individuals. General study points: The naive CD4 repertoires of a handful of donors were compared, and 5% to 6.5% of clonotypes were shared.

V gave up 4 bases and J gave up 7 bases, with 8 bases separating them. Germline values: CDR1 SGHNT, CDR2 YYREEE (reference sequence). CDR3 size: 12 residues. Clones were read by immunoSEQ multiplex PCR, and TCRdb kept only the in-frame ones, dropping some. The sample has roughly 2,500,000 clones; approximately 94% are singletons. Concerning this clone itself: What it binds is not known.

V is TRBV5-4 and J is TRBJ2-2; unclear D gene. The clonotype comes from a man younger than 30 in good health. Some clones in this sample may be carry-over from other donors' samples. The sequenced material came from naive CD4+ T cells from PBMCs. This sample's subset: CD45RA+ positively selected. The CDR3 coding sequence is TGTGCCAGCAGCACACTCAGCGGGGAGCTGTTTTTT. Residues: CASSTLSGELFF. The variable domain in full, completed from reference TRBV5-4 and TRBJ2-2, reads ETGVTQSPTHLIKTRGQQVTLRCSSQSGHNTVSWYQQALGQGPQFIFQYYREEENGRGNFPPRFSGLQFPNYSSELNVNALELDDSALYLCASSTLSGELFFGEGSRLTVL.